The present T cell receptor (beta chain) was sequenced within a study of T-cell reconstitution after alpha-beta-depleted transplantation in children. Using unique molecular identifiers, the investigators prepared the TCRbeta library. TCRdb recomputed calls from the PCR reads with MiXCR, one row per CDR3 protein. The sample carries some 390,000 distinct CDR3 sequences, approximately 20% recorded once. Trimming removed 1 base from V and 4 bases from J, with 8 bases in between. This CDR3 region has 14 residues. The germline V gene encodes CDR1 MGHRA and CDR2 YSYEKL. This chain uses TRBV4-1 with TRBJ2-1; D is unresolved. The sample in question was PBMCs from the stem cell graft donor, obtained from the stem cell graft. The TCR comes from a human donor who donated a stem cell graft to a child with acute myeloid leukemia. This CDR3 reads CASSQASEYNEQFF. Written as DNA, the CDR3 is TGCGCCAGCAGCCAAGCGTCTGAGTACAATGAGCAGTTCTTC.